This T cell receptor beta chain was profiled in a study of cytomegalovirus exposure and HLA in healthy donors. Regarding the study as a whole: The CMV antigen specificity of three CMV-associated chains was confirmed through in vitro analysis. Fewer N-insertions (relative to the approximately 700-donor mean) were reportedly seen in an Asian-associated ancestry cluster in a later analysis.

Regarding this clone: Its antigen is not identified.

With V trimmed by 5 bases and J by 5 bases, 8 bases remained unmatched. This CDR3 spans 16 amino acids. From germline, CDR1 is SGHVS and CDR2 FQNEAQ. The PCR had 60 Vbeta and 13 Jbeta primers. The repertoire was sequenced with immunoSEQ multiplex PCR; TCRdb's copy has only in-frame clones and lacks some. This repertoire shows some 120,000 clones, under 85% found once; its top ten account for 13%. The sequenced sample was PBMCs. The clonotype originates from a woman aged 40-49 years in good health and CMV-seropositive. The chain employs TRBV7-8 and TRBJ1-6, with 8 bases aligning to TRBD1. CDR3 DNA sequence: TGTGCCAGCAGCCTACAGGGGGGGAGGAATAATTCACCCCTCCACTTT. Its protein product is CASSLQGGRNNSPLHF.